This T cell receptor beta chain was retrieved from a study of cytomegalovirus exposure and HLA in healthy donors. Findings and limits, study-wide: Researchers catalogued some 160 TCR beta chains as cytomegalovirus-associated. When a later analysis was performed, an Asian-associated ancestry cluster reportedly had fewer N-insertions than the approximately 690-donor mean.

About this clone itself: The antigen is unknown.

PCR primers comprised 60 Vbeta and 13 Jbeta primers. Authors' data handling: Unique TCR beta chains totaled 80 million to 100 million in a later count, with roughly 11 million of them shared. The data were produced by immunoSEQ multiplex PCR, yet TCRdb's version contains in-frame clones alone and is incomplete. V and J calls and clone size follow that table, whereas D and trimming were derived from the DNA. Of 95,000 to 130,000 clones in the sample, approximately 80% were seen once. The CDR3 contains 15 residues. The trim removed 0 bases at V and 6 bases at J, leaving 7 bases unmatched. Germline V gives CDR1 SGHVS, CDR2 FNYEAQ.

The sequence was collected from a woman aged 30 to 39 in good health and CMV-seronegative. The gene calls are TRBV7-6 and TRBJ2-7, with 8 nucleotides matching TRBD1. The material sequenced was PBMCs. As DNA, the CDR3 is TGTGCCAGCAGCTTAGCGGACAGGGTGGGCTCCGAGCAGTACTTC. Encoded protein: CASSLADRVGSEQYF.